Shown below are 4 T cell receptor beta chains from a single sample sequenced in a study of CD8+CD57+ T cells in acquired aplastic anemia. Before being chosen for sequencing, patients had shown CD8+CD57+ cell expansion by flow cytometry. Profiles of TCR beta VDJ and CDR3 were generated from a genomic DNA template. A single record per CDR3 protein comes from TCRdb applying MiXCR to the reads. The sample holds under 500,000 distinct CDR3 sequences, about a third seen once. Sequencing was carried out using sorted CD4+, CD8+, or CD8+CD57+ T cells (not recorded which) from PBMCs. All receptors derive from a human donor with aplastic anemia.

The chain employs TRBV27 and TRBJ2-7, with a tentative D call TRBD1 (6 bases). V gave up 4 bases and J gave up 2 bases, with 12 bases separating them. Germline assignment: CDR1 MNHEY and CDR2 SMNVEV (reference sequence). This CDR3 spans 14 amino acids. The CDR3 nucleotides read TGTGCCAGCAGTTCCCCCAGGGGAACCTACGAGCAGTACTTC. This gives the protein CASSSPRGTYEQYF.

A word on this clonotype: Given a much more abundant clone one base away, this may be a read error. The chain joins TRBV9 to TRBJ1-2; D remains ambiguous. The CDR3 extends over 15 amino acids. Trimming shortened V by 3 bases and J by 8 bases, and 20 bases separated the two germline ends. CDR1 and CDR2 (germline): SGDLS, YYNGEE. In DNA, the CDR3 is TGTGCCAGCAGCGCAGCTACAGACCCGCTTGAGGGCTACACCTTC. This sequence encodes CASSAATDPLEGYTF. Based on the CDR3 plus reference TRBV9 and TRBJ1-2, the full variable domain is DSGVTQTPKHLITATGQRVTLRCSPRSGDLSVYWYQQSLDQGLQFLIQYYNGEERAKGNILERFSAQQFPDLHSELNLSSLELGDSALYFCASSAATDPLEGYTFGSGTRLTVV.

The chain uses TRBV19 and TRBJ2-1; 8 bases are a match to TRBD2. CDR1 is LNHDA and CDR2 is SQIVND in the germline V gene (reference sequence). V lost 7 bases and J lost 4; bases outside the gene matches: 15. The CDR3 covers 17 residues. The CDR3 here is CASTKTSGGAPYNEQFF. CDR3 in DNA: TGTGCCAGTACCAAAACGAGCGGGGGCGCTCCATACAATGAGCAGTTCTTC.

This clonotype appeared many times. The rearrangement joins TRBV15 to TRBJ1-1, with D hard to call. This CDR3 is built from 11 residues. V was pared by 0 bases and J by 11 bases, with 7 bases between. Germline assignment: CDR1 LNHNV and CDR2 YYDKDF (reference sequence). CDR3 nucleotide sequence: TGTGCCACCAGCAGAGATGGGCCGGCTTTCTTT. Translating gives CATSRDGPAFF.